This T cell receptor beta chain is from a study of CD8 T cells in Susac syndrome. Whole-study context: The sequenced Susac syndrome patients included five or six who had clinically active disease and roughly eight who were in remission.

The CDR3 sequence is 15 residues long. Germline CDR1 reads MNHEY; CDR2 reads SMNVEV (reference sequence). Between the trimmed V and J ends, which lost 3 bases and 5 bases, there was a span of 13 bases. With random hexamers, reverse transcription was performed on about 0.5 to 1 ug of RNA. TCRdb redid the calling of the immunoSEQ multiplex PCR reads with MiXCR, one entry per CDR3 protein. Of under 200,000 distinct CDR3 sequences in the sample, about 91% were seen once. Material for sequencing was CD4+ T cells from PBMCs. The gene calls are TRBV27 and TRBJ2-2; a weak D match, TRBD1 (6 bases). The sequence was collected from a human donor with Susac syndrome. Written as DNA, the CDR3 is TGTGCCAGCAGTTTTAAGGACAGAGAAACCGGGGAGCTGTTTTTT. Translation gives CASSFKDRETGELFF.